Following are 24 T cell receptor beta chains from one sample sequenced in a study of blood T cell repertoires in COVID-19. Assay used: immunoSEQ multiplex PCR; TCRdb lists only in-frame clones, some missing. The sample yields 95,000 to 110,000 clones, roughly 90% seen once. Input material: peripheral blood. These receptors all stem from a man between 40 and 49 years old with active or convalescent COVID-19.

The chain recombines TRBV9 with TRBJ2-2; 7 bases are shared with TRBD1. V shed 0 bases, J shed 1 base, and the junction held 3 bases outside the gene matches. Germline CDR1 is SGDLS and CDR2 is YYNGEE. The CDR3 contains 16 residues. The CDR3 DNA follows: TGTGCCAGCAGCGTAGAGGGGGCAAGGAACACCGGGGAGCTGTTTTTT. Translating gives CASSVEGARNTGELFF.

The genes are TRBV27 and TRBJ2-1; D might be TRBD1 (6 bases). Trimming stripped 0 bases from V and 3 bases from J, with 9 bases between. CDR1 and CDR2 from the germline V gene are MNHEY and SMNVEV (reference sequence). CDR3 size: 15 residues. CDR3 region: CASSLSQGRYNEQFF. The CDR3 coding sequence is TGTGCCAGCAGTTTATCACAGGGTCGCTACAATGAGCAGTTCTTC.

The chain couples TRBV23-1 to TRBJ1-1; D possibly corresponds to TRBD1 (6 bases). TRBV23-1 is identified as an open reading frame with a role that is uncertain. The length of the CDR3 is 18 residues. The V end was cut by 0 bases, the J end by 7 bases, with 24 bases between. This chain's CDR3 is CASSQSRRQVWDASEAFF. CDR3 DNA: TGCGCCAGCAGTCAATCAAGGAGACAGGTTTGGGATGCGAGTGAAGCTTTCTTT.

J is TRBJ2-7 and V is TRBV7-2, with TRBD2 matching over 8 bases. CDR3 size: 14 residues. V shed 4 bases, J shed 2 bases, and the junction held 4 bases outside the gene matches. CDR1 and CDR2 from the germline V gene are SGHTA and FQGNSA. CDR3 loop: CASSSSSGAYEQYF. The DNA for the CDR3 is TGTGCCAGCAGCTCCAGTAGCGGGGCCTACGAGCAGTACTTC. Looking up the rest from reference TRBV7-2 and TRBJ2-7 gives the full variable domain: GAGVSQSPSNKVTEKGKDVELRCDPISGHTALYWYRQSLGQGLEFLIYFQGNSAPDKSGLPSDRFSAERTGGSVSTLTIQRTQQEDSAVYLCASSSSSGAYEQYFGPGTRLTVT.

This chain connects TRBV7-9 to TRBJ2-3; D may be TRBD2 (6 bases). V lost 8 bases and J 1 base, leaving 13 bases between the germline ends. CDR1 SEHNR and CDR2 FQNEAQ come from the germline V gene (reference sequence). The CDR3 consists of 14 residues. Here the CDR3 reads CASRSASGTDTQYF. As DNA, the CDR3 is TGTGCCAGCCGCTCGGCTAGCGGCACAGATACGCAGTATTTT. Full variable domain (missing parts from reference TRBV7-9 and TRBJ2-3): DTGVSQNPRHKITKRGQNVTFRCDPISEHNRLYWYRQTLGQGPEFLTYFQNEAQLEKSRLLSDRFSAERPKGSFSTLEIQRTEQGDSAMYLCASRSASGTDTQYFGPGTRLTVL.

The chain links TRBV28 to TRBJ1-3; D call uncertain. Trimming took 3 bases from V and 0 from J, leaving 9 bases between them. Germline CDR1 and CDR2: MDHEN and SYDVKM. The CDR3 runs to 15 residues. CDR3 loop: CASSFQAPSGNTIYF. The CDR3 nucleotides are TGTGCCAGCAGTTTCCAGGCGCCCTCTGGAAACACCATATATTTT.

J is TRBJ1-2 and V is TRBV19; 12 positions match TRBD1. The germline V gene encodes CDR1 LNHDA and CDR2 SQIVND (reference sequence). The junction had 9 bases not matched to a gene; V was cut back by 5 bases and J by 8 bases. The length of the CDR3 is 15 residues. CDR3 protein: CASSSRGQGARGYTF. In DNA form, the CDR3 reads TGTGCCAGTAGTTCCCGGGGACAGGGGGCGCGCGGCTACACCTTC.

CDR3 bases: TGCGCCAGCAGTCGGGACAGGGGATTTTATGGCTACACCTTC. It translates to CASSRDRGFYGYTF. The V gene is TRBV10-2, the J gene TRBJ1-2; 10 bases are a match to TRBD1. Per germline, CDR1 WSHSY and CDR2 SAAADI. The V segment lost 5 bases and the J segment 5 bases; nucleotides outside the gene matches: 5. This CDR3 spans 14 amino acids.

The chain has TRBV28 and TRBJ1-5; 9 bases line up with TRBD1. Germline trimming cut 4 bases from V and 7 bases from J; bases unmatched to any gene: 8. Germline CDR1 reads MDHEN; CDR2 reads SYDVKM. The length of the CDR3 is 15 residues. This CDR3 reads CASSSTGQGTQPQHF. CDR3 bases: TGTGCCAGCAGTTCCACAGGACAGGGGACCCAGCCCCAGCATTTT.

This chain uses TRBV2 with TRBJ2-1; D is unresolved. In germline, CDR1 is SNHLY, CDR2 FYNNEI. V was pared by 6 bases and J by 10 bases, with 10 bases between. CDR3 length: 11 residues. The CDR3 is CASRRVVEQFF. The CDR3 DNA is TGTGCCAGCAGGCGTGTGGTAGAGCAGTTCTTC.

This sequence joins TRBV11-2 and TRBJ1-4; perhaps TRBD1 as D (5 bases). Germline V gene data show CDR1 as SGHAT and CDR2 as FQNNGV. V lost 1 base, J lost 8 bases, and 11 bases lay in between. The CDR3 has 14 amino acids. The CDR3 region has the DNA TGTGCCAGCAGCTTAGTAAGGGGATCGGAAAAACTGTTTTTT. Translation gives CASSLVRGSEKLFF.

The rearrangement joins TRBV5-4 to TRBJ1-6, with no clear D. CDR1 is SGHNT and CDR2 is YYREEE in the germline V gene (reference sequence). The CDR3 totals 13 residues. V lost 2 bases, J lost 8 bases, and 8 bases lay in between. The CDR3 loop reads CASSLVRDSPLHF. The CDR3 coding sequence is TGTGCCAGCAGCTTAGTGAGGGATTCACCCCTCCACTTT.

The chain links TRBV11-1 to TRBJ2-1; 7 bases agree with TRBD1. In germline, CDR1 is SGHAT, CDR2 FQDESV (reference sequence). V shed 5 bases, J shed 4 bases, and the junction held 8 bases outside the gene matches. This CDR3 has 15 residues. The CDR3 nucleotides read TGTGCCAGCAGCGGGGACAGCCTTTTTTACAATGAGCAGTTCTTC. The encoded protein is CASSGDSLFYNEQFF.

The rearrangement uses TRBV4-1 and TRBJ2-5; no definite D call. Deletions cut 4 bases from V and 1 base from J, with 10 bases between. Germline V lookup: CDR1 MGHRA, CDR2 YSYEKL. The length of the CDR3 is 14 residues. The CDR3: CASSLTETQETQYF. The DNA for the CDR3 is TGCGCCAGCAGCCTTACAGAAACCCAAGAGACCCAGTACTTC.

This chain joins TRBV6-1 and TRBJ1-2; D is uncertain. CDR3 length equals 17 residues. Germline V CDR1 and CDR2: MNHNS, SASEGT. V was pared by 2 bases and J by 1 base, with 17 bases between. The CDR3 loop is CASSETSFGRFNYGYTF. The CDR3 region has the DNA TGTGCCAGCAGTGAAACCTCCTTTGGCAGGTTTAACTATGGCTACACCTTC.

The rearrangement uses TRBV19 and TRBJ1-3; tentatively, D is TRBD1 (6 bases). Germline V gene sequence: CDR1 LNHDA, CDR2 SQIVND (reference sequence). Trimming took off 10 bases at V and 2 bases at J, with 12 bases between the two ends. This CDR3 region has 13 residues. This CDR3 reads CAIQGGPGNTIYF. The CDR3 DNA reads TGTGCCATACAGGGTGGACCTGGAAACACCATATATTTT. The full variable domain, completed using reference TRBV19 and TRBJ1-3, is DGGITQSPKYLFRKEGQNVTLSCEQNLNHDAMYWYRQDPGQGLRLIYYSQIVNDFQKGDIAEGYSVSREKKESFPLTVTSAQKNPTAFYLCAIQGGPGNTIYFGEGSWLTVV.

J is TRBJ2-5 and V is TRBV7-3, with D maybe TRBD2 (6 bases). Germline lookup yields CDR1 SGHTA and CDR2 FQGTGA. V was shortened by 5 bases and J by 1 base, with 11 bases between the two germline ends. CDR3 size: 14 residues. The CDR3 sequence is CASSHGGGQETQYF. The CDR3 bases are TGTGCCAGCAGCCACGGGGGAGGCCAAGAGACCCAGTACTTC.

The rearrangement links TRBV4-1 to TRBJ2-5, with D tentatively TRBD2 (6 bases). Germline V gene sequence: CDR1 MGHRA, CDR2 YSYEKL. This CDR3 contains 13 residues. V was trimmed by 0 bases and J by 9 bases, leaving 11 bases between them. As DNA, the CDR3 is TGCGCCAGCAGCCAAGATCGGGGGATCGCCCAGTACTTC. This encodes CASSQDRGIAQYF.

The CDR3 loop is CASRYSGDNEQFF. The CDR3 nucleotides read TGTGCCAGCAGATACTCCGGGGACAATGAGCAGTTCTTC. The chain joins TRBV21-1 to TRBJ2-1; the table calls TRBD2, which could not be checked here. TRBV21-1 corresponds to a pseudogene. The CDR3 is 13 amino acids.

CDR3 loop: CASSIDFNSGANVLTF. In DNA, the CDR3 is TGTGCCAGTAGTATAGACTTTAACTCTGGGGCCAACGTCCTGACTTTC. This rearrangement joins TRBV19 to TRBJ2-6; D remains ambiguous. Germline CDR1 and CDR2: LNHDA and SQIVND (reference sequence). Between the trimmed V and J ends, which lost 0 bases and 0 bases, there was a span of 6 bases. The CDR3 has 16 residues.

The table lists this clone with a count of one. The CDR3 region is CASSPGTGATGELFF. In DNA form, the CDR3 reads TGTGCCAGCAGCCCCGGGACAGGGGCCACCGGGGAGCTGTTTTTT. The rearrangement uses TRBV5-5 and TRBJ2-2, with TRBD1 matching 10 bases. Losses at the gene ends were 4 bases for V and 4 bases for J; bases not matched to a gene: 4. The germline gives CDR1 SGHKS, CDR2 YYEKEE (reference sequence). CDR3 size: 15 residues.

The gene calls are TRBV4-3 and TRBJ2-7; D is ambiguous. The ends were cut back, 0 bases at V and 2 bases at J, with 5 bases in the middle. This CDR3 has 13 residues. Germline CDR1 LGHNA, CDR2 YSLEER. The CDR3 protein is CASSQDVAYEQYF. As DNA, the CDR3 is TGCGCCAGCAGCCAAGACGTAGCCTACGAGCAGTACTTC.

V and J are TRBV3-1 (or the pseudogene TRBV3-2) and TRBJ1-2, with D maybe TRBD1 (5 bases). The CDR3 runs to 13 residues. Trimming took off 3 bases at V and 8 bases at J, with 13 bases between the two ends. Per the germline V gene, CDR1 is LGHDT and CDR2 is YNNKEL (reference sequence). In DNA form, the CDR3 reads TGTGCCAGCAGCCACTCAGGGTTGGACGGCTACACCTTC. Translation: CASSHSGLDGYTF.

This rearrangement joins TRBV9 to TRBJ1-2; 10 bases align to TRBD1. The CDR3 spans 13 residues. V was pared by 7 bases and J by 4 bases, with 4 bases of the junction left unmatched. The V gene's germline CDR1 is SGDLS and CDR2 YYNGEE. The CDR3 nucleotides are TGTGCCAGCGACAGGGGGCCCGGCTATGGCTACACCTTC. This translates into CASDRGPGYGYTF.